The next 2 T cell receptor beta chains were all read from a single sample in a study of shared clonotypes between healthy human individuals. The repertoire was sequenced with immunoSEQ multiplex PCR; TCRdb's copy has only in-frame clones and lacks some. In the table there are 1,400,000 or so clones, approximately 98.5% of which are singletons. The sample consisted of naive CD4+ T cells sorted from blood. Described subset: CD45RA+ positively selected. These receptors were collected from a man aged 25-45 years in good health.

V and J are TRBV2 and TRBJ2-6; D remains ambiguous. The CDR3 covers 14 residues. Germline CDR1 SNHLY, CDR2 FYNNEI. V lost 3 bases and J 2 bases, leaving 5 bases between the germline ends. This chain's CDR3 is CASSDSAGANVLTF. The CDR3 DNA reads as TGTGCCAGCAGTGATAGTGCTGGGGCCAACGTCCTGACTTTC.

Comments on this clone: Different DNA sequences within this sample yield the same CDR3. The genes are TRBV28 and TRBJ1-5; TRBD1 might be the D (5 bases). CDR1 is MDHEN and CDR2 is SYDVKM in the germline V gene. Trimming cost V 3 bases and J 7 bases, with 13 bases left between them. There are 14 residues in the CDR3. The CDR3 DNA sequence: TGTGCCAGCAGTTTTCGCGGGAGGGGCCAGCCCCAGCATTTT. Residues: CASSFRGRGQPQHF.